A selection of T cell receptor beta chains follows, all from one sample in a study of identical twins. In TCRdb, the 5' RACE reads were re-called with MiXCR into one record per CDR3 protein. The sample holds about 490,000 distinct CDR3 sequences; approximately 16% are singletons and the top ten take roughly 0.46%. Separately, the same data were catalogued under a study of yellow fever vaccine responses in identical twins.

The sample was CD4+ T cells sorted from blood. The source of these receptors is a woman aged 18-29 years in good health. Each CDR3 is given with its conserved first and last residue. Fields, in order: D gene, J gene, V gene, clone size, CDR3 DNA, CDR3 protein. D genes are given only for firm matches. Rows may omit the clone size; those that give it use once, few, many or a size class.

. | TRBJ1-1 | TRBV10-2 | many | TGCGCCAGCAGTGATAACGGAATGAACACTGAAGCTTTCTTT | CASSDNGMNTEAFF
. | TRBJ2-5 | TRBV10-3 | few | TGTGCCATCAGTGAGAGGGGGTCGGAGACCCAGTACTTC | CAISERGSETQYF
. | TRBJ2-3 | TRBV7-9 | . | TGTGCCAGCAGCCGAGGGTCACCTTCCAGGACAGATACGCAGTATTTT | CASSRGSPSRTDTQYF
TRBD1 | TRBJ2-3 | TRBV5-4 | few | TGTGCCAGCAGCTTGGGACAGGGAATTTCCACAGATACGCAGTATTTT | CASSLGQGISTDTQYF
TRBD2 | TRBJ2-2 | TRBV11-2 | . | TGTGCCAGCAGCTTATTCAAGGTCGGAGCGGGGAACTCGAACACCGGGGAGCTGTTTTTT | CASSLFKVGAGNSNTGELFF
. | TRBJ1-2 | TRBV14 | . | TGTGCCAGCAGCAACCGGAACCCAGGGGGCTACACCTTC | CASSNRNPGGYTF
. | TRBJ1-5 | TRBV7-9 | few | TGTGCCAGCAGCTCGAGCCCGAGTCCGCCCCAGCATTTT | CASSSSPSPPQHF
TRBD2 | TRBJ2-3 | TRBV5-1 | few | TGCGCCAGCAGCTTGAAAAACCCAGGCCCTAGCGGGAGGACTACTAGCACAGATACGCAGTATTTT | CASSLKNPGPSGRTTSTDTQYF
. | TRBJ1-1 | TRBV27 | few | TGTGCCAGCTGTCGGGGTGGCCCTGAAGCTTTCTTT | CASCRGGPEAFF
. | TRBJ1-5 | TRBV12-3/TRBV12-4 | few | TGTGCCAGCAGTTTAGGGCAATCCCTAAGCAATCAGCCCCAGCATTTT | CASSLGQSLSNQPQHF
TRBD1 | TRBJ2-7 | TRBV20-1 | few | TGCAGTGCTTCGACAGGGGCCAACTCCTACGAGCAGTACTTC | CSASTGANSYEQYF
TRBD2 | TRBJ2-2 | TRBV2 | . | TGTGCCAGCAGGACAGGAATCCTAGCGGGAGGAGCCGGGGAGCTGTTTTTT | CASRTGILAGGAGELFF
TRBD1 | TRBJ2-3 | TRBV10-3 | many | TGTGCCATCAGTTACACAGGGGATACGATGGATACGCAGTATTTT | CAISYTGDTMDTQYF
. | TRBJ2-3 | TRBV7-2 | . | TGTGCCAGCAGCTTGTGGAGCGCCCACACAGATACGCAGTATTTT | CASSLWSAHTDTQYF
. | TRBJ2-7 | TRBV20-1 | . | TGCAGTGCTTCCCCCTTCGGACTCTACGAGCAGTACTTC | CSASPFGLYEQYF
TRBD1 | TRBJ2-7 | TRBV29-1 | few | TGCAGCGTTGCGACAGGGGCCTACGAGCAGTACTTC | CSVATGAYEQYF
. | TRBJ2-7 | TRBV28 | . | TGTGCCAGCAGTTTTTCGGTAGACTACGAGCAGTACTTC | CASSFSVDYEQYF
TRBD1 | TRBJ2-7 | TRBV6-1 | few | TGTGCCAGCAGAACCGGGACAGGGATCTACGAGCAGTACTTC | CASRTGTGIYEQYF
TRBD2 | TRBJ2-2 | TRBV3-1 | . | TGTGCCAGCAGCCCATCGGGGGGGGTCCACGGGGAGCTGTTTTTT | CASSPSGGVHGELFF
. | TRBJ2-5 | TRBV28 | . | TGTGCCAGCAGTCAGAGCGGCGCAGGGGCAGAGACCCAGTACTTC | CASSQSGAGAETQYF
. | TRBJ2-2 | TRBV3-1 | many | TGTGCCAGCAGCCCATGGACGCACACCGGGGAGCTGTTTTTT | CASSPWTHTGELFF
TRBD2 | TRBJ2-7 | TRBV18 | . | TGTGCCAGCTCCCGAGGACTAGCGGCCTACGAGCAGTACTTC | CASSRGLAAYEQYF
TRBD1 | TRBJ1-1 | TRBV3-1 | . | TGTGCCAGCAGCCAGGGGGACAGGGGAGCTTTCTTT | CASSQGDRGAFF
TRBD1 | TRBJ2-7 | TRBV5-1 | . | TGCGCCAGCAGCGTCGGGACAGCGACATCCTACGAGCAGTACTTC | CASSVGTATSYEQYF
. | TRBJ1-6 | TRBV29-1 | . | TGCAGCGTTGCAGAGGACAGAAATTCACCCCTCCACTTT | CSVAEDRNSPLHF
. | TRBJ2-7 | TRBV5-1 | . | TGCGCCAGCAGCTTGGGCACCGGGACACCCTCCTACGAGCAGTACTTC | CASSLGTGTPSYEQYF
. | TRBJ2-1 | TRBV12-3/TRBV12-4 | . | TGTGCCAGCAGCGAGCGGATCAATGAGCAGTTCTTC | CASSERINEQFF
. | TRBJ2-1 | TRBV28 | . | TGTGCCAGCACCCGACCGGGACCTGAGCAGTTCTTC | CASTRPGPEQFF
. | TRBJ2-3 | TRBV9 | . | TGTGCCAGCAGCGAGACGGGACAACCCTACACAGATACGCAGTATTTT | CASSETGQPYTDTQYF
TRBD2 | TRBJ2-1 | TRBV7-9 | . | TGTGCCAGCAGCCGAACCGGGACTAGCGGGCACAATGAGCAGTTCTTC | CASSRTGTSGHNEQFF
. | TRBJ2-2 | TRBV24-1 | . | TGTGCCACCAGTCACCCCAGGGCAGGGCCCAACACCGGGGAGCTGTTTTTT | CATSHPRAGPNTGELFF
. | TRBJ1-2 | TRBV4-1 | . | TGCGCCAGCAGCCAAGATGCGGCTAACTATGGCTACACCTTC | CASSQDAANYGYTF
. | TRBJ1-6 | TRBV6-1 | . | TGTGCCAGCAGGACCATGGACTCACCCCTCCACTTT | CASRTMDSPLHF
. | TRBJ1-6 | TRBV6-6 | few | TGTGCCAACGCCCGGGACTATAATTCACCCCTCCACTTT | CANARDYNSPLHF
. | TRBJ2-7 | TRBV20-1 | . | TGCAGTGCTAGTTCCAGGGTCTCCTACGAGCAGTACTTC | CSASSRVSYEQYF
. | TRBJ2-7 | TRBV20-1 | . | TGCAGTGCTAGAGTTGGGACGGCGTTTTCCTACGAGCAGTACTTC | CSARVGTAFSYEQYF
TRBD1 | TRBJ2-5 | TRBV5-1 | few | TGCGCCAGCAGCTTCATGACAGGGGGGGCGGAGAACCAAGAGACCCAGTACTTC | CASSFMTGGAENQETQYF
TRBD1 | TRBJ1-6 | TRBV12-3/TRBV12-4 | . | TGTGCCAGCAGGGCGGGACAGGGGACGGCTTCACCCCTCCACTTT | CASRAGQGTASPLHF
. | TRBJ1-4 | TRBV5-1 | . | TGCGCCAGCAGCTTAGGGAGTCTTGCAACTAATGAAAAACTGTTTTTT | CASSLGSLATNEKLFF
TRBD2 | TRBJ2-2 | TRBV3-1 | few | TGTGCCAGCAGCCCCATGGGGACTACAACCGGGGAGCTGTTTTTT | CASSPMGTTTGELFF
. | TRBJ1-3 | TRBV29-1 | few | TGCAGCGCCTCTTCTGGCAACTCTGGAAACACCATATATTTT | CSASSGNSGNTIYF
TRBD1 | TRBJ1-6 | TRBV20-1 | few | TGCAGTGCTAGAGAGAGGACAGGGTTAATTTATAATTCACCCCTCCACTTT | CSARERTGLIYNSPLHF
. | TRBJ1-4 | TRBV12-3/TRBV12-4 | few | TGTGCCAGCAGTTTAGCCTCAACTAATGAAAAACTGTTTTTT | CASSLASTNEKLFF
TRBD1 | TRBJ2-7 | TRBV6-1 | . | TGTGCCAGTCAGCCAGGACAGGGTTATCCCAACTACGAGCAGTACTTC | CASQPGQGYPNYEQYF